This T cell receptor (beta chain) was sequenced in a study of T cell repertoires in aging, cancer and after chemotherapy (dated by TCRdb to between 2017 and 2020). In terms of the full investigation: Donors were distributed across six age groups ranging from 30 or younger to 70 or older, with at least three individuals included per group. In the hematological group, the paired samples taken before and after chemotherapy came from chronic lymphocytic leukemia patients who were treated with regimens based on fludarabine or bendamustine. The full dataset contained roughly 9 million TCR reads. The study profiled peripheral blood TCR beta repertoires from healthy donors and cancer patients to examine immunoaging and T cell reconstitution after chemotherapy. Alongside fewer than 100 healthy donors serving as a reference group, the cohort included 200 to 250 cancer patients, of whom some 91 had hematological cancers and fewer than 130 had solid cancers.

The research as a whole found: An increase in median generation probability over the chemotherapy interval was observed in both cancer cohorts, suggesting that the repertoire was reconstituted through rebound thymic output. Hematological cancer patients had lymphoid organ infiltration, which may itself impair thymic emigration or peripheral T cell expansion. In healthy donors, the drop in TCR diversity with age came mainly from a loss of richness, whereas in cancer patients a loss of evenness also played a part. Untreated patients with hematological or solid cancers showed significantly lower blood TCR diversity and higher clonality than age-matched healthy donors. It was noted by the authors that conclusions about immunological memory after chemotherapy cannot be drawn from the repertoire data.

In the case of this clonotype: The antigen it recognizes is unknown. Base qualities are not at hand, and no much larger clone is one base apart.

Reading from cysteine to phenylalanine, the CDR3 counts 16 amino acids. Left in the record is the CDR3 DNA by itself, 48 bases read in frame from the first base. At the junction V is shortened by 1 base and J by 0 bases, with 12 bases in between. Instead of sorted cells or RNA, genomic DNA extracted from peripheral blood served as the source for amplifying TCR beta rearrangements. Using a mixed TRB-A/B primer pool, multiplex touch-down PCR amplified rearranged TRB sequences covering the V, D and J segments. Illumina adapters and sample indices were added to the amplicons in two consecutive PCR reactions performed with Phusion HS II polymerase. Amplicons were gel-purified using the NucleoSpin Gel and PCR Clean-up kit and were subsequently checked with Qubit and an Agilent 2100 Bioanalyzer. Libraries were sequenced on an Illumina MiSeq using 600-cycle, single-indexed, paired-end runs. The authors' pipeline ran thus. TRB sequences were processed with MiXCR versions 2.12 and 3.0.5. Each unique CDR3 nucleotide sequence was counted as one clone, and only productive sequences with at least two reads were retained. The repertoire metrics were Shannon diversity, evenness, clonality (defined as one minus evenness), and alpha-parameterized diversity profiles covering alpha 0 to 5. Generation probabilities of clones in paired pre- and post-chemotherapy samples were computed with the IGoR algorithm. Through fastp at Q25 and MiXCR, TCRdb rebuilt clones from the public reads, retaining in-frame beta chains. Duplicate CDR3 protein sequences are folded into a single record with the most common DNA and genes. The V and J calls come from TCRdb's annotation, not from the publication. The sample table lists fewer than 8,500 distinct CDR3 sequences, roughly 31% of them with a count of one. The ten largest account for about 8% of the sample.

This chain is built from TRBV12-3 or TRBV12-4 and TRBJ1-1; no D gene is confidently identified. The receptor was derived from a human donor with a blood cancer. Material: blood. The nucleotides are TGTGCCAGCAGTTTAGGGTCGGCACGCATGAACACTGAAGCTTTCTTT. The translation is CASSLGSARMNTEAFF.